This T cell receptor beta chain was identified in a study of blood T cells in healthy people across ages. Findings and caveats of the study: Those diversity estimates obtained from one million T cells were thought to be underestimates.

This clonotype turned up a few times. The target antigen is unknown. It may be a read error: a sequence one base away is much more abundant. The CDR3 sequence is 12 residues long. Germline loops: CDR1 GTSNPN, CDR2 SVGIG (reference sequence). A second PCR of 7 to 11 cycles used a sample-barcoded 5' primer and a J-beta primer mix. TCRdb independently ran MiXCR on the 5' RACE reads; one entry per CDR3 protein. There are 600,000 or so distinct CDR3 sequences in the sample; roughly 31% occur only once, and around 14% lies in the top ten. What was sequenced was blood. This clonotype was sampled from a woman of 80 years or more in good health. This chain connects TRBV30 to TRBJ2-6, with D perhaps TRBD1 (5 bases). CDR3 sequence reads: CAWDPGANVRTF. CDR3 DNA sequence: TGTGCCTGGGACCCTGGGGCCAACGTCCGGACTTTC. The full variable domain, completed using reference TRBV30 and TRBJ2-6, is SQTIHQWPATLVQPVGSPLSLECTVEGTSNPNLYWYRQAAGRGLQLLFYSVGIGQISSEVPQNLSASRPQDRQFILSSKKLLLSDSGFYLCAWDPGANVRTFGAGSRLTVL.